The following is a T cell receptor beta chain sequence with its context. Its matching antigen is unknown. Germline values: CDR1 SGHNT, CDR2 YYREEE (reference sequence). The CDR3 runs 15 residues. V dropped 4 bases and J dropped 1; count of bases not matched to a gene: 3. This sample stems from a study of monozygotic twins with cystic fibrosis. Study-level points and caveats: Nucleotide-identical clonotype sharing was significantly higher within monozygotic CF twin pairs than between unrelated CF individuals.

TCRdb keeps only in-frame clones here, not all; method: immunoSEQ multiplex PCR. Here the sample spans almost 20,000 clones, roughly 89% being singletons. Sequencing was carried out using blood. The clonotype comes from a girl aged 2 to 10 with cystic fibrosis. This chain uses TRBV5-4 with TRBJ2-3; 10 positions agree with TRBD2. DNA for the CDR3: TGTGCCAGCAGCCAAGGGACTAGCGGCACAGATACGCAGTATTTT. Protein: CASSQGTSGTDTQYF.